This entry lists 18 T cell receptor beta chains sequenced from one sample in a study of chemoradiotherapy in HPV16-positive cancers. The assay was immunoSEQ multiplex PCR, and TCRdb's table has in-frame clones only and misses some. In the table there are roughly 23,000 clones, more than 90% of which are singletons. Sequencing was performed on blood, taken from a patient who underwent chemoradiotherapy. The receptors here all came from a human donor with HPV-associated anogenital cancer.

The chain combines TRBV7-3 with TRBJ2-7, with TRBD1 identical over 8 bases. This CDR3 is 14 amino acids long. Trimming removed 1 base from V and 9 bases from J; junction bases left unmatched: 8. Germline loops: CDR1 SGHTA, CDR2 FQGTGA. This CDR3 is CASSLMTGALPQYF. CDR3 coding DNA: TGTGCCAGCAGCTTAATGACAGGGGCTCTTCCGCAGTACTTC.

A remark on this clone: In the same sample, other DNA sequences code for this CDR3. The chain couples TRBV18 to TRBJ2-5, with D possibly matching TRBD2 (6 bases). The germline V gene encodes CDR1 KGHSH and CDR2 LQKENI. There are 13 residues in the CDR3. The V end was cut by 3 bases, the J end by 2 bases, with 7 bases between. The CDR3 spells CASSPGGQETQYF. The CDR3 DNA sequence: TGTGCCAGCTCACCGGGGGGTCAAGAGACCCAGTACTTC.

The chain's CDR3 is CASSPRRAQDTQYF. The CDR3, as DNA: TGTGCCAGCAGCCCCCGGAGGGCCCAAGATACGCAGTATTTT. This chain joins TRBV5-4 and TRBJ2-3, with D tentatively TRBD2 (6 bases). CDR1 is SGHNT and CDR2 is YYREEE in the germline V gene (reference sequence). The CDR3 has 14 residues. The V end lost 4 bases, the J end lost 5 bases, and 14 bases lay between the germline ends.

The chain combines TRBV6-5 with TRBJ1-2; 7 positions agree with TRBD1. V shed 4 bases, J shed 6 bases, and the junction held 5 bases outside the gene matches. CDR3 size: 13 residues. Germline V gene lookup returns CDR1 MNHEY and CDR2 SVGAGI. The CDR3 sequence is CASSSGTVDGYTF. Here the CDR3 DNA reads TGTGCCAGCAGTTCCGGGACAGTGGATGGCTACACCTTC.

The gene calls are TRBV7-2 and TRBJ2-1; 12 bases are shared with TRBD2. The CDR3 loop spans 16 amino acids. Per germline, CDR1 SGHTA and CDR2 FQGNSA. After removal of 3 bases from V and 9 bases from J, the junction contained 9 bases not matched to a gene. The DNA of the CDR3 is TGTGCCAGCAGCTTCTTTTCTAGCGGGAGGGAGGGTGAGCAGTTCTTC. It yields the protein CASSFFSSGREGEQFF.

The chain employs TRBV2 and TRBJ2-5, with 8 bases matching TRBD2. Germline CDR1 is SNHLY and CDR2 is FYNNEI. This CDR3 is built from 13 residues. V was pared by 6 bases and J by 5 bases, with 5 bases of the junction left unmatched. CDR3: CASSGTSIETQYF. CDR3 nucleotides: TGTGCCAGCAGCGGGACTAGTATTGAGACCCAGTACTTC.

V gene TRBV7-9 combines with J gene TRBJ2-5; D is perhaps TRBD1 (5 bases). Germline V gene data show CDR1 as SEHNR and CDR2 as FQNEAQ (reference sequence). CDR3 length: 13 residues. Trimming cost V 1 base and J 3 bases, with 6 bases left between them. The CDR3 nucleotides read TGTGCCAGCAGCTTAGTGACAGAAGAGACCCAGTACTTC. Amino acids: CASSLVTEETQYF. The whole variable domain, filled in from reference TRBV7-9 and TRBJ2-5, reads DTGVSQNPRHKITKRGQNVTFRCDPISEHNRLYWYRQTLGQGPEFLTYFQNEAQLEKSRLLSDRFSAERPKGSFSTLEIQRTEQGDSAMYLCASSLVTEETQYFGPGTRLLVL.

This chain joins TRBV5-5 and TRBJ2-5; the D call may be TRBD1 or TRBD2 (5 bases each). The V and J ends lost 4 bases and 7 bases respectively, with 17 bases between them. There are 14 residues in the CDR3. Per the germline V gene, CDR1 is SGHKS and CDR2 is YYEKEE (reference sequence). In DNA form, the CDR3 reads TGTGCCAGCAGCCTCCGGGACGGAGGTTGGACCCAGTACTTC. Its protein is CASSLRDGGWTQYF.

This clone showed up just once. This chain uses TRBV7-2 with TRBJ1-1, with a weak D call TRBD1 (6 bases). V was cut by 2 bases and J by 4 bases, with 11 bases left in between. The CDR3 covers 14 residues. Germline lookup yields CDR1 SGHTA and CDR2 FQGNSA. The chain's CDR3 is CASSLSAGVTEAFF. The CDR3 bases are TGTGCCAGCAGCTTATCGGCAGGGGTCACTGAAGCTTTCTTT. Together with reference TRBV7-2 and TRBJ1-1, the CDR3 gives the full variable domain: GAGVSQSPSNKVTEKGKDVELRCDPISGHTALYWYRQSLGQGLEFLIYFQGNSAPDKSGLPSDRFSAERTGGSVSTLTIQRTQQEDSAVYLCASSLSAGVTEAFFGQGTRLTVV.

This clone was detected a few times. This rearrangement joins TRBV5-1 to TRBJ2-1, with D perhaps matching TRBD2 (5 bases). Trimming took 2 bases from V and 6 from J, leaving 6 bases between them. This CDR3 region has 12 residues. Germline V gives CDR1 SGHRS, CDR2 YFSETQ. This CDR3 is CASSLTSNEQFF. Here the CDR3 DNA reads TGCGCCAGCAGCTTAACTAGCAATGAGCAGTTCTTC.

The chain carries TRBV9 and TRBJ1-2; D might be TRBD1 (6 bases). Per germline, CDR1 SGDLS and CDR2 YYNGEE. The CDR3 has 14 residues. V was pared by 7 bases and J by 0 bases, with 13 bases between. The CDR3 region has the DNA TGTGCCAGCGGAGGGGGGGGCCCTAACTATGGCTACACCTTC. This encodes CASGGGGPNYGYTF.

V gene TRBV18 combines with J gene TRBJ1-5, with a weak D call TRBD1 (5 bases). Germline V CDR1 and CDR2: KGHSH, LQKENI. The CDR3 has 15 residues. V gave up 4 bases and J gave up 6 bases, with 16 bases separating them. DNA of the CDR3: TGTGCCAGCTCACGTACGGGGCCCGCCATTCAGCCCCAGCATTTT. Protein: CASSRTGPAIQPQHF.

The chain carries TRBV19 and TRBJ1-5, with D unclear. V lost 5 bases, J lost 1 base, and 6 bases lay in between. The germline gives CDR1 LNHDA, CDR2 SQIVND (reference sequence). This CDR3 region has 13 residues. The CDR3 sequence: CASSRQSNQPQHF. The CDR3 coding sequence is TGTGCCAGTAGTCGGCAGAGCAATCAGCCCCAGCATTTT.

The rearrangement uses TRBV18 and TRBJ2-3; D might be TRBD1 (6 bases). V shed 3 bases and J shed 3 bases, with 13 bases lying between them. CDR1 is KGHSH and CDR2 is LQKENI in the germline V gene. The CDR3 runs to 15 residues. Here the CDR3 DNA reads TGTGCCAGCTCACCGGTCGGACAGACAACAGATACGCAGTATTTT. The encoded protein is CASSPVGQTTDTQYF. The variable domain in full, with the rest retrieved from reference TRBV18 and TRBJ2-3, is NAGVMQNPRHLVRRRGQEARLRCSPMKGHSHVYWYRQLPEEGLKFMVYLQKENIIDESGMPKERFSAEFPKEGPSILRIQQVVRGDSAAYFCASSPVGQTTDTQYFGPGTRLTVL.

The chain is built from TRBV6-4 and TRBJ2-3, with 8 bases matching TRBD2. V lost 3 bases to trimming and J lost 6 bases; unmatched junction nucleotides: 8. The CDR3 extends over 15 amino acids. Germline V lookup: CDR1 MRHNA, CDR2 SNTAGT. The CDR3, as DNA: TGTGCCAGCAGTGATGGCGGGGGGCCGGGGGATACGCAGTATTTT. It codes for CASSDGGGPGDTQYF.

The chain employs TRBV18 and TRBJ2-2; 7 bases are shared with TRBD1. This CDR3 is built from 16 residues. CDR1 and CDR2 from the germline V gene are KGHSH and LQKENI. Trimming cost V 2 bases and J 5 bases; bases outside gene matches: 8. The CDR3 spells CASSPGTGQLTGELFF. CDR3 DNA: TGTGCCAGCTCACCAGGCACGGGACAGCTAACCGGGGAGCTGTTTTTT.

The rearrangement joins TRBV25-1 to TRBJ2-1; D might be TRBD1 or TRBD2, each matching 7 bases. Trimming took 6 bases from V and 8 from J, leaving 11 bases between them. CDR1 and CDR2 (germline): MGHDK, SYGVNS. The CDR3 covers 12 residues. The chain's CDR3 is CASRSGGDEQFF. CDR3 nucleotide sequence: TGTGCCAGCAGATCAGGGGGGGATGAGCAGTTCTTC.

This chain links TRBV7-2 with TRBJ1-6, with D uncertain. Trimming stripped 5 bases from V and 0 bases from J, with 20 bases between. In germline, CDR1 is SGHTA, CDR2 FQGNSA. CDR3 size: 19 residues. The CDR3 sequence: CASSKVALFASSYNSPLHF. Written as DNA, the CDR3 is TGTGCCAGCAGCAAGGTCGCCCTATTTGCGAGCTCCTATAATTCACCCCTCCACTTT.